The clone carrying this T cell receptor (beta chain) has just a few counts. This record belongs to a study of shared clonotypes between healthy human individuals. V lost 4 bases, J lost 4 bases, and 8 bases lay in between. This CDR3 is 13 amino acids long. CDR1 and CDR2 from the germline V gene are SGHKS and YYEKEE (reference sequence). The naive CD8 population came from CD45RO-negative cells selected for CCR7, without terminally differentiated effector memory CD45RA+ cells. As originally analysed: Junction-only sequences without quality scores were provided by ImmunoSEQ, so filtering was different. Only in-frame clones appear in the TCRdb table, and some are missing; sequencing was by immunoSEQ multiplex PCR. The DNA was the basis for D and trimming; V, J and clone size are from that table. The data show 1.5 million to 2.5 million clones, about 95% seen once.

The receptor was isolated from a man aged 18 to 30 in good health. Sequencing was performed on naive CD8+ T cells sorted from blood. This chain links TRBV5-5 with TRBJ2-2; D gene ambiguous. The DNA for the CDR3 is TGTGCCAGCAGCGTCAAAGTCACCGGGGAGCTGTTTTTT. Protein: CASSVKVTGELFF. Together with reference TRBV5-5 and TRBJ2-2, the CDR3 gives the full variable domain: DAGVTQSPTHLIKTRGQQVTLRCSPISGHKSVSWYQQVLGQGPQFIFQYYEKEERGRGNFPDRFSARQFPNYSSELNVNALLLGDSALYLCASSVKVTGELFFGEGSRLTVL.